This TCR beta chain came from a study of T cells in Graves' hyperthyroidism and ophthalmopathy. For ophthalmopathy patients, the Clinical Activity Score was at least 3 and the NOSPECS grade at least 4; duration was under 3 months. This clonotype was seen many times. Amplification of TCR beta CDR3 regions was performed using RNA transcripts as template. The HTBI primer set was used in a first-round RT-PCR of the TCR CDR3. MiXCR was run by TCRdb on the multiplex PCR reads, yielding one entry per CDR3 protein. The sample includes around 600,000 distinct CDR3 sequences, roughly 15% seen only once; the top ten take around 12%. This CDR3 contains 16 residues. CDR1 is LGHDT and CDR2 is YNNKEL in the germline V gene (reference sequence). V was clipped by 3 bases and J by 0 bases, with 12 bases between them.

Sequenced: blood. The chain couples TRBV3-1 to TRBJ1-3, with D uncertain. The sequence came from a woman between 45 and 65 years old with Graves' ophthalmopathy. The CDR3 is CASSQDPGSSGNTIYF. The CDR3 DNA follows: TGTGCCAGCAGCCAGGATCCGGGATCCTCTGGAAACACCATATATTTT.